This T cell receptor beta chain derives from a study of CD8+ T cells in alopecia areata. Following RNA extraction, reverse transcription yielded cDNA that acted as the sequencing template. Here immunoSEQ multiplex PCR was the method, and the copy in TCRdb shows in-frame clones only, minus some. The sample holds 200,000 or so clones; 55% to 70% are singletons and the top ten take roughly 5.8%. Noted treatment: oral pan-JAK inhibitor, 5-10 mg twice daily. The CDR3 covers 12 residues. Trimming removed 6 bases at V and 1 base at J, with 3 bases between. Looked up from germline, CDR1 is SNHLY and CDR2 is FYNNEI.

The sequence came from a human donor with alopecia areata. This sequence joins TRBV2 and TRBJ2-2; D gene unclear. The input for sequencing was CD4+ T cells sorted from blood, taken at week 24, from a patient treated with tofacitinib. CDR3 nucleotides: TGTGCCAGCAGCAGGAACACCGGGGAGCTGTTTTTT. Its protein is CASSRNTGELFF.